Listed here are 9 T cell receptor beta chains from one sample, sequenced in a study of blood T cell repertoires in COVID-19. The method was immunoSEQ multiplex PCR; TCRdb's version includes in-frame clones alone and lacks a portion of them. The sample records nearly 110,000 clones, 76% being singletons. Material: peripheral blood. These receptors were taken from an elderly man with COVID-19, enrolled during active disease.

DNA of the CDR3: TGTGCCAGCAGCCAAGAGGAGGCGCAGGGGGCGGGTGGCTACACCTTC. It specifies CASSQEEAQGAGGYTF. The rearrangement uses TRBV3-1 (or the pseudogene TRBV3-2) and TRBJ1-2, with TRBD1 identical over 8 bases. The trim removed 0 bases at V and 7 bases at J, leaving 10 bases unmatched. This CDR3 is 16 amino acids long. Germline V gene data show CDR1 as LGHDT and CDR2 as YNNKEL (reference sequence).

The chain couples TRBV7-2 to TRBJ1-1; 10 nucleotides match TRBD1. V was pared by 6 bases and J by 10 bases, with 11 bases of the junction left unmatched. The CDR3 has 14 residues. Germline V gene data show CDR1 as SGHTA and CDR2 as FQGNSA. The CDR3 DNA follows: TGTGCCAGCAGTCGCCGATCGACAGGGGGCGCAGCTTTCTTT. Its protein product is CASSRRSTGGAAFF.

V gene TRBV11-2 combines with J gene TRBJ2-1; D possibly corresponds to TRBD1 (6 bases). V was clipped by 2 bases and J by 0 bases, with 14 bases between them. CDR3 length equals 17 residues. Germline V gives CDR1 SGHAT, CDR2 FQNNGV. CDR3 coding DNA: TGTGCCAGCAGCTTAAAATCCACAGGGAGCTCCTACAATGAGCAGTTCTTC. Amino acids: CASSLKSTGSSYNEQFF.

The chain couples TRBV5-1 to TRBJ2-2; 10 nucleotides line up with TRBD2. Germline assignment: CDR1 SGHRS and CDR2 YFSETQ. The length of the CDR3 is 18 residues. V was clipped by 5 bases and J by 3 bases; unmatched bases: 13. The CDR3 loop is CASRHPSGSAEYTGELFF. As DNA, the CDR3 is TGCGCCAGCAGACATCCTAGCGGGAGTGCCGAGTACACCGGGGAGCTGTTTTTT.

A remark on this clone: This sample also contains other DNA sequences that code for the same CDR3. The chain recombines TRBV7-9 with TRBJ2-3; 11 positions agree with TRBD2. The CDR3 loop spans 15 amino acids. Per germline, CDR1 SEHNR and CDR2 FQNEAQ (reference sequence). V shed 5 bases, J shed 3 bases, and the junction held 4 bases outside the gene matches. Here the CDR3 DNA reads TGTGCCAGCAGCCCGGGACTAGCGGCAACAGATACGCAGTATTTT. Translating it yields CASSPGLAATDTQYF.

The CDR3 DNA sequence: TGTGCCAGCAGTGAACTCCTTCGGGGGTGGGAGACCCAGTACTTC. Translation gives CASSELLRGWETQYF. This rearrangement joins TRBV6-1 to TRBJ2-5, with D possibly matching TRBD2 (6 bases). V was clipped by 2 bases and J by 5 bases, with 15 bases between them. Per germline, CDR1 MNHNS and CDR2 SASEGT. CDR3 length: 15 residues.

The chain employs TRBV25-1 and TRBJ2-6; no definite D call. CDR3 size: 12 residues. V shed 8 bases and J shed 3 bases, with 5 bases lying between them. CDR1 and CDR2 from the germline V gene are MGHDK and SYGVNS. CDR3 loop: CASEVGANVLTF. For the CDR3, the DNA is TGTGCCAGCGAGGTTGGGGCCAACGTCCTGACTTTC.

J is TRBJ1-2 and V is TRBV6-1; D remains ambiguous. CDR3 length equals 11 residues. V was clipped by 1 base and J by 8 bases, with 5 bases between them. From germline, CDR1 is MNHNS and CDR2 SASEGT. The CDR3 loop is CASSEDWGYTF. Written as DNA, the CDR3 is TGTGCCAGCAGTGAAGACTGGGGCTACACCTTC.

This chain's CDR3 is CASSLRLAGVGKVYEQYF. CDR3 sequence (DNA): TGTGCCAGCTCCCTCAGACTAGCGGGAGTGGGTAAGGTCTACGAGCAGTACTTC. The chain carries TRBV18 and TRBJ2-7, with 12 bases lining up with TRBD2. After removal of 6 bases from V and 3 bases from J, the junction contained 15 bases not matched to a gene. The CDR3 runs to 18 residues. The germline V gene encodes CDR1 KGHSH and CDR2 LQKENI.